This entry lists 13 T cell receptor beta chains sequenced from one sample in a study of cytomegalovirus exposure and HLA in healthy donors. A multiplex PCR was run with 60 Vbeta primers and 13 Jbeta primers. The table came from immunoSEQ multiplex PCR; TCRdb's copy has only in-frame clones and leaves some out. The table shows approximately 110,000 clones, with 73% occurring only once. Sequenced sample: PBMCs. These receptors came from a man aged 55-75 years in good health and CMV-seropositive.

The chain is built from TRBV2 and TRBJ1-4; TRBD1 might be the D (5 bases). This CDR3 spans 14 amino acids. CDR1 is SNHLY, CDR2 FYNNEI, per germline. Deletions cut 11 bases from V and 8 bases from J, with 21 bases between. The CDR3 DNA reads TGTGCCTCCGAGAACAATATGGGGGGAGAAAAACTGTTTTTT. It encodes CASENNMGGEKLFF. Looking up the rest from reference TRBV2 and TRBJ1-4 gives the full variable domain: EPEVTQTPSHQVTQMGQEVILRCVPISNHLYFYWYRQILGQKVEFLVSFYNNEISEKSEIFDDQFSVERPDGSNFTLKIRSTKLEDSAMYFCASENNMGGEKLFFGSGTQLSVL.

In this sample, this clone turned up once. This chain connects TRBV6-6 to TRBJ1-2; D uncertain. The V end was cut by 0 bases, the J end by 8 bases, with 13 bases between. Germline V gene sequence: CDR1 MNHNY, CDR2 SVGAGI (reference sequence). The CDR3 runs 14 residues. The CDR3 sequence is CASSYSFQAKGYTF. The CDR3 DNA sequence: TGTGCCAGCAGTTACTCTTTCCAGGCGAAAGGCTACACCTTC.

The J gene is TRBJ2-7, the V gene TRBV10-3; 7 bases fit TRBD1. The V segment lost 6 bases and the J segment 4 bases; nucleotides outside the gene matches: 3. CDR1 is ENHRY, CDR2 SYGVKD, per germline. The CDR3 runs 12 residues. In DNA, the CDR3 is TGTGCCATCAGGGACAGGAATTACGAGCAGTACTTC. Translated, it gives CAIRDRNYEQYF.

The gene calls are TRBV4-1 and TRBJ1-3; 9 bases match TRBD1. V was clipped by 6 bases and J by 0 bases; unmatched bases: 6. Looked up from germline, CDR1 is MGHRA and CDR2 is YSYEKL. The CDR3 is 16 residues long. CDR3 in DNA: TGCGCCAGCAGGCAGACAGGGGGACACTCTGGAAACACCATATATTTT. Translating gives CASRQTGGHSGNTIYF.

V is TRBV6-1 and J is TRBJ1-2, with 8 positions matching TRBD1. CDR3 length: 13 amino acids. CDR1 and CDR2 (germline): MNHNS, SASEGT. V lost 6 bases to trimming and J lost 4 bases; unmatched junction nucleotides: 4. CDR3 in DNA: TGTGCCAGCAGCCCGGACAGGGTCTATGGCTACACCTTC. Protein: CASSPDRVYGYTF.

This clone was recorded a few times. The genes are TRBV5-6 and TRBJ2-1; 10 bases fit TRBD1. Germline trimming cut 0 bases from V and 8 bases from J; bases unmatched to any gene: 8. Germline V gives CDR1 SGHDT, CDR2 YYEEEE. CDR3 length: 16 residues. This CDR3 reads CASSLGGGQGLDEQFF. The DNA of the CDR3 is TGTGCCAGCAGCTTGGGGGGGGGACAGGGGCTCGATGAGCAGTTCTTC.

The chain employs TRBV7-6 and TRBJ1-4; a possible D gene is TRBD1 (5 bases). V was cut by 3 bases and J by 5 bases, with 13 bases left in between. This CDR3 has 15 amino acids. Germline V gene lookup returns CDR1 SGHVS and CDR2 FNYEAQ. This CDR3 reads CASSLGGRINEKLFF. CDR3 bases: TGTGCCAGCAGCTTGGGGGGACGGATCAATGAAAAACTGTTTTTT.

Only a few counts were recorded for this clone. This sequence joins TRBV2 and TRBJ2-3; perhaps TRBD2 as D (5 bases). The germline gives CDR1 SNHLY, CDR2 FYNNEI. This CDR3 has 13 residues. V was clipped by 4 bases and J by 3 bases, with 8 bases between them. CDR3 amino acids: CASSVTGTDTQYF. Here the CDR3 DNA reads TGTGCCAGCAGTGTGACGGGGACAGATACGCAGTATTTT. Drawing the rest from reference TRBV2 and TRBJ2-3, the complete variable domain is EPEVTQTPSHQVTQMGQEVILRCVPISNHLYFYWYRQILGQKVEFLVSFYNNEISEKSEIFDDQFSVERPDGSNFTLKIRSTKLEDSAMYFCASSVTGTDTQYFGPGTRLTVL.

This rearrangement joins TRBV19 to TRBJ1-5; 9 bases align to TRBD1. Germline CDR1 LNHDA, CDR2 SQIVND (reference sequence). Trimming took 5 bases from V and 4 from J; bases not matched to a gene: 3. This CDR3 is 14 amino acids long. The CDR3 region has the DNA TGTGCCAGTAGTCCCGGGACAGGGAATCAGCCCCAGCATTTT. Amino acid sequence: CASSPGTGNQPQHF.

V gene TRBV7-9 combines with J gene TRBJ1-1; D unclear. V was pared by 1 base and J by 10 bases, with 7 bases between. The CDR3 extends over 11 amino acids. The germline V gene has CDR1 SEHNR and CDR2 FQNEAQ (reference sequence). This CDR3 is CASSLGEGAFF. DNA for the CDR3: TGTGCCAGCAGCTTAGGTGAGGGAGCTTTCTTT.

This chain connects TRBV28 to TRBJ1-6, with 8 bases matching TRBD1. This CDR3 spans 14 amino acids. With V trimmed by 6 bases and J by 7 bases, 5 bases remained unmatched. CDR1 is MDHEN, CDR2 SYDVKM, per germline. The CDR3 reads CASSSTGENSPLHF. The DNA of the CDR3 is TGTGCCAGCAGCTCGACAGGGGAAAATTCACCCCTCCACTTT.

This rearrangement joins TRBV28 to TRBJ2-2; perhaps TRBD2 as D (7 bases). V gave up 1 base and J gave up 2 bases, with 11 bases separating them. CDR3 size: 16 residues. CDR1 and CDR2 (germline): MDHEN, SYDVKM. The CDR3 DNA reads TGTGCCAGCAGTTTATACGCGGGGGCCAACACCGGGGAGCTGTTTTTT. The encoded protein is CASSLYAGANTGELFF.

V is TRBV28 and J is TRBJ1-5; the D is unclear. CDR3 length: 15 residues. The V end lost 4 bases, the J end lost 4 bases, and 14 bases lay between the germline ends. The germline V gene has CDR1 MDHEN and CDR2 SYDVKM. The CDR3 nucleotides are TGTGCCAGCAGTTCAGGTCAAGGATGGAATCAGCCCCAGCATTTT. Its protein is CASSSGQGWNQPQHF.